The 26 T cell receptor beta chains listed next were all sequenced from one sample in a study of OX40 agonist ivuxolimab in advanced cancers. TCRdb's table, derived via immunoSEQ multiplex PCR, lists solely in-frame clones and lacks some. This table holds tens of thousands of clones, 84% found once. Sequenced here: CD4+ or CD8+ T cells sorted from blood, sampled in a trial of the OX40 agonist ivuxolimab. Receptors originate from an adult with an advanced solid tumor such as melanoma, head and neck, liver or kidney cancer.

This sequence joins TRBV19 and TRBJ2-5; a weak D match, TRBD1 (6 bases). V lost 6 bases and J 1 base, leaving 15 bases between the germline ends. The germline V gene encodes CDR1 LNHDA and CDR2 SQIVND (reference sequence). This CDR3 has 15 amino acids. The CDR3 reads CASRANRDTQETQYF. The CDR3 coding sequence is TGTGCCAGTAGGGCTAACCGGGACACCCAAGAGACCCAGTACTTC. The whole variable domain, remainder taken from reference TRBV19 and TRBJ2-5, is DGGITQSPKYLFRKEGQNVTLSCEQNLNHDAMYWYRQDPGQGLRLIYYSQIVNDFQKGDIAEGYSVSREKKESFPLTVTSAQKNPTAFYLCASRANRDTQETQYFGPGTRLLVL.

In this sample, this clone turned up once. A junction end diverges from the germline sequence, so it may reflect a read error. The chain recombines TRBV7-9 with TRBJ1-2, with D possibly being TRBD1 (5 bases). Germline values: CDR1 SEHNR, CDR2 FQNEAQ (reference sequence). The CDR3 contains 14 residues. For the CDR3, the DNA is TGTGCCAACAGCTCCGACGGACATAACTATGGCTACACCTTC. Translated, it gives CANSSDGHNYGYTF. Using reference TRBV7-9 and TRBJ1-2 for the parts outside the CDR3, the full variable domain is DTGVSQNPRHKITKRGQNVTFRCDPISEHNRLYWYRQTLGQGPEFLTYFQNEAQLEKSRLLSDRFSAERPKGSFSTLEIQRTEQGDSAMYLCANSSDGHNYGYTFGSGTRLTVV.

This clone appeared a single time. This sequence joins TRBV4-1 and TRBJ1-1; no reliable D call. The germline gives CDR1 MGHRA, CDR2 YSYEKL. Between the trimmed V and J ends, which lost 3 bases and 4 bases, there was a span of 18 bases. The CDR3 has 16 amino acids. The CDR3, as DNA: TGCGCCAGCAGCCAGGGCCCTAGGGCCTTAGGCACTGAAGCTTTCTTT. Protein: CASSQGPRALGTEAFF.

The chain is built from TRBV4-3 and TRBJ2-3, with 8 bases identical to TRBD2. The CDR3 consists of 16 residues. The ends lost 1 base at V and 3 bases at J; junction bases unmatched: 6. CDR1 is LGHNA, CDR2 YSLEER, per germline. The DNA of the CDR3 is TGCGCCAGCAGCCAAGGGAAAGCGGGGGTAACAGATACGCAGTATTTT. Translation gives CASSQGKAGVTDTQYF.

The chain links TRBV29-1 to TRBJ2-7, with 7 bases lining up with TRBD1. CDR1 is SQVTM and CDR2 is ANQGSEA in the germline V gene. CDR3 length equals 12 residues. The junction had 7 bases not matched to a gene; V was cut back by 5 bases and J by 6 bases. This CDR3 is CSVLQGPSEQYF. CDR3 in DNA: TGCAGCGTTCTACAGGGGCCCTCCGAGCAGTACTTC.

This chain links TRBV4-2 with TRBJ2-3; 7 bases align to TRBD2. From germline, CDR1 is LGHNA and CDR2 YNFKEQ. This CDR3 region has 14 residues. V shed 0 bases and J 4 bases; nucleotides not matched to a gene: 1. The CDR3 bases are TGTGCCAGCAGCCAAGAACGGGAGGCAGATACGCAGTATTTT. The encoded protein is CASSQEREADTQYF.

CDR3 amino acids: CASMPRSGGADTQYF. CDR3 in DNA: TGCGCCAGCATGCCCCGATCGGGAGGGGCAGATACGCAGTATTTT. The chain is built from TRBV5-1 and TRBJ2-3; 8 bases map to TRBD2. Germline CDR1 reads SGHRS; CDR2 reads YFSETQ. The CDR3 spans 15 residues. The junction had 10 bases not matched to a gene; V was cut back by 6 bases and J by 4 bases.

The chain recombines TRBV27 with TRBJ1-4, with 9 bases lining up with TRBD1. CDR1 is MNHEY, CDR2 SMNVEV, per germline (reference sequence). The CDR3 covers 16 residues. V was pared by 1 base and J by 4 bases, with 4 bases of the junction left unmatched. The CDR3 loop reads CASSLYGTGINEKLFF. The CDR3 bases are TGTGCCAGCAGTTTATACGGGACAGGGATTAATGAAAAACTGTTTTTT.

V and J are TRBV7-9 and TRBJ2-7; 7 nucleotides align to TRBD1. This CDR3 is built from 12 residues. Looked up from germline, CDR1 is SEHNR and CDR2 is FQNEAQ (reference sequence). With 6 bases clipped from V and 4 bases from J, the junction kept 3 bases outside the gene matches. For the CDR3, the DNA is TGTGCCAGCAGTCCAGGGGGTTACGAGCAGTACTTC. This sequence encodes CASSPGGYEQYF.

This clone was recorded only once. V is TRBV29-1 and J is TRBJ1-2; tentatively, D is TRBD1 (6 bases). The CDR3 loop spans 13 amino acids. The germline CDR1 and CDR2 sequences are SQVTM and ANQGSEA. The ends were cut back, 2 bases at V and 5 bases at J, with 12 bases in the middle. The CDR3 nucleotides are TGCAGCGTTGAATTGGGGACAAAGTATGGCTACACCTTC. Protein: CSVELGTKYGYTF.

By its share, this clone is medium-sized (0.01 to 0.1%). The gene calls are TRBV6-1 and TRBJ2-7; D is unclear. Trimming stripped 1 base from V and 3 bases from J, with 7 bases between. The length of the CDR3 is 13 residues. Germline-derived CDR1 and CDR2 are MNHNS and SASEGT. In DNA form, the CDR3 reads TGTGCCAGCAGTGAAGATAGATACTACGAGCAGTACTTC. Residues: CASSEDRYYEQYF.

This chain uses TRBV27 with TRBJ2-7; D might be TRBD2 (6 bases). Germline lookup yields CDR1 MNHEY and CDR2 SMNVEV (reference sequence). This CDR3 has 16 residues. V was clipped by 6 bases and J by 7 bases, with 25 bases between them. DNA for the CDR3: TGTGCCAGCAGACACAACCCCGGGGACTCCGATTGGGAGCAGTACTTC. Encoded protein: CASRHNPGDSDWEQYF.

The chain recombines TRBV9 with TRBJ2-2, with 7 bases fitting TRBD1. The V gene end was trimmed by 2 bases and the J gene end by 2 bases; junction bases not matched to a gene: 9. The CDR3 is 17 amino acids. The germline V gene encodes CDR1 SGDLS and CDR2 YYNGEE. CDR3 loop: CASSVPLGTANTGELFF. The CDR3 DNA is TGTGCCAGCAGCGTTCCCCTCGGGACAGCTAACACCGGGGAGCTGTTTTTT. The variable domain in full, with the rest retrieved from reference TRBV9 and TRBJ2-2, is DSGVTQTPKHLITATGQRVTLRCSPRSGDLSVYWYQQSLDQGLQFLIQYYNGEERAKGNILERFSAQQFPDLHSELNLSSLELGDSALYFCASSVPLGTANTGELFFGEGSRLTVL.

CDR3 residues: CASSEWPGSDREQYF. For the CDR3, the DNA is TGTGCCAGCAGTGAATGGCCAGGGTCTGATCGTGAGCAGTACTTC. V gene TRBV2 combines with J gene TRBJ2-7; D possibly corresponds to TRBD1 (5 bases). V was cut by 2 bases and J by 7 bases, with 18 bases left in between. Germline V gives CDR1 SNHLY, CDR2 FYNNEI. This CDR3 spans 15 amino acids.

V is TRBV11-3 and J is TRBJ2-3; 10 bases are a match to TRBD2. The CDR3 loop spans 16 amino acids. The germline gives CDR1 SGHNT, CDR2 YENEEA. V lost 5 bases to trimming and J lost 2 bases; unmatched junction nucleotides: 7. The CDR3 here is CASSERSGRATDTQYF. The CDR3, as DNA: TGTGCCAGCAGCGAACGAAGCGGGAGGGCCACAGATACGCAGTATTTT.

This chain uses TRBV5-6 with TRBJ2-1; 9 positions agree with TRBD2. Trimming removed 2 bases from V and 2 bases from J; junction bases left unmatched: 5. Germline lookup yields CDR1 SGHDT and CDR2 YYEEEE. This CDR3 spans 16 amino acids. The CDR3 bases are TGTGCCAGCAGCTTCATGACTAGCGGAGCCTACAATGAGCAGTTCTTC. The encoded protein is CASSFMTSGAYNEQFF.

Points on this clone: The identical CDR3 is also encoded by other nucleotide sequences in the sample. This chain uses TRBV5-1 with TRBJ2-1; 8 bases align to TRBD2. J lost 3 bases, V lost 5 bases, and 4 bases had no gene match. Germline V CDR1 and CDR2: SGHRS, YFSETQ. CDR3 length: 14 residues. In nucleotides, the CDR3 is TGCGCCAGCAGTTCTGCGGGAGGCTACAATGAGCAGTTCTTC. Translated: CASSSAGGYNEQFF.

The V call is TRBV7-6, the J call TRBJ2-3; D may be TRBD2 (6 bases). The CDR3 runs to 16 residues. Trimming removed 3 bases at V and 1 base at J, with 14 bases between. CDR1 SGHVS and CDR2 FNYEAQ come from the germline V gene. This CDR3 reads CASSLGSGVGTDTQYF. CDR3 nucleotide sequence: TGTGCCAGCAGCTTGGGGTCGGGAGTAGGCACAGATACGCAGTATTTT. The whole variable domain, remainder taken from reference TRBV7-6 and TRBJ2-3, is GAGVSQSPRYKVTKRGQDVALRCDPISGHVSLYWYRQALGQGPEFLTYFNYEAQQDKSGLPNDRFSAERPEGSISTLTIQRTEQRDSAMYRCASSLGSGVGTDTQYFGPGTRLTVL.

J is TRBJ2-7 and V is TRBV11-3; 9 bases agree with TRBD1. The V gene's germline CDR1 is SGHNT and CDR2 YENEEA. After removal of 5 bases from V and 0 bases from J, the junction contained 5 bases not matched to a gene. The CDR3 spans 15 residues. The CDR3 protein is CASSPGTGLSYEQYF. DNA for the CDR3: TGTGCCAGCAGCCCCGGGACAGGGCTCTCCTACGAGCAGTACTTC.

About this clone: This specimen includes other DNA sequences encoding the same CDR3. The V call is TRBV7-2, the J call TRBJ2-3; TRBD2 aligns across 10 bases. V was pared by 6 bases and J by 4 bases, with 7 bases of the junction left unmatched. This CDR3 is built from 15 residues. Germline V gene data show CDR1 as SGHTA and CDR2 as FQGNSA. The CDR3 is CASSSLAGAPDTQYF. The CDR3 nucleotides are TGTGCCAGCAGTTCCCTAGCGGGAGCCCCAGATACGCAGTATTTT.

The chain uses TRBV14 and TRBJ2-4; TRBD1 agrees at 10 bases. V dropped 4 bases and J dropped 7; count of bases not matched to a gene: 7. CDR3 length: 15 residues. Germline-derived CDR1 and CDR2 are SGHDN and FVKESK. The CDR3 nucleotides read TGTGCCAGCAGCCTCCTAGGGACAGGGGTGAACATTCAGTACTTC. This codes for CASSLLGTGVNIQYF.

The V gene is TRBV6-1, the J gene TRBJ1-5, with D hard to call. The CDR3 totals 14 residues. Trimming left V 4 bases short and J 1 base short, with 8 bases between. Germline CDR1 is MNHNS and CDR2 is SASEGT. DNA of the CDR3: TGTGCCAGCAGTGTCTGGGTAAGCAATCAGCCCCAGCATTTT. It is translated as CASSVWVSNQPQHF.

V and J are TRBV19 and TRBJ2-1; TRBD2 might be the D (6 bases). CDR3 length: 17 amino acids. The germline CDR1 and CDR2 sequences are LNHDA and SQIVND (reference sequence). V shed 2 bases and J shed 2 bases, with 16 bases lying between them. This chain's CDR3 is CASSITLGDSTYNEQFF. CDR3 DNA sequence: TGTGCCAGTAGTATAACTCTCGGGGACTCAACCTACAATGAGCAGTTCTTC.

The rearrangement joins TRBV10-1 to TRBJ1-1; D unclear. The CDR3 is 13 residues long. Germline-derived CDR1 and CDR2 are WNHNN and SYGVQD (reference sequence). V gave up 4 bases and J gave up 1 base, with 7 bases separating them. The CDR3 loop reads CASSVRENTEAFF. The CDR3 nucleotides are TGCGCCAGCAGTGTCCGGGAGAACACTGAAGCTTTCTTT.

V and J are TRBV9 and TRBJ2-1; D possibly corresponds to TRBD2 (6 bases). V was pared by 0 bases and J by 2 bases, with 9 bases between. This CDR3 comprises 15 residues. Germline lookup yields CDR1 SGDLS and CDR2 YYNGEE. The DNA of the CDR3 is TGTGCCAGCAGCGTAGCGGGAGAACCCTACAATGAGCAGTTCTTC. It codes for CASSVAGEPYNEQFF.

The V call is TRBV19, the J call TRBJ1-5; D is uncertain. The CDR3 length is 14 residues. CDR1 and CDR2 (germline): LNHDA, SQIVND (reference sequence). Trimming took off 4 bases at V and 1 base at J, with 8 bases between the two ends. CDR3 residues: CASSTNWSNQPQHF. The CDR3, as DNA: TGTGCCAGTAGTACAAACTGGAGCAATCAGCCCCAGCATTTT.